What follows are 4 T cell receptor beta chains derived from one specimen sequenced in a study of blood T cell repertoires in COVID-19. Clones were sequenced by immunoSEQ multiplex PCR, and TCRdb holds only the in-frame ones, with some missing. The table has about 500,000 clones, about nine tenths seen once. The specimen was PBMCs or T cells enriched from blood (not recorded which). These receptors came from a woman aged 18-30 years who had recovered from COVID-19.

About this clone: The junction does not match germline at one end; this may be a read error. The chain recombines TRBV7-9 with TRBJ1-4, with 9 bases fitting TRBD1. Germline values: CDR1 SEHNR, CDR2 FQNEAQ (reference sequence). The CDR3 is made up of 12 amino acids. The CDR3, as DNA: TGTGCCAGCAGCTCCTGGACAGGGGAAACGGTTTTT. Amino acids: CASSSWTGETVF. Together with reference TRBV7-9 and TRBJ1-4, the CDR3 gives the full variable domain: DTGVSQNPRHKITKRGQNVTFRCDPISEHNRLYWYRQTLGQGPEFLTYFQNEAQLEKSRLLSDRFSAERPKGSFSTLEIQRTEQGDSAMYLCASSSWTGETVFGSGTQLSVL.

The rearrangement links TRBV29-1 to TRBJ1-4; possible D gene TRBD1, 5 bases. V dropped 4 bases and J dropped 8 bases, with 14 bases sitting between them. The germline V gene has CDR1 SQVTM and CDR2 ANQGSEA. The CDR3 covers 13 residues. CDR3 bases: TGCAGCGTTGCCACGCGGGGGGGAGAAAAACTGTTTTTT. The encoded protein is CSVATRGGEKLFF.

The chain combines TRBV5-1 with TRBJ2-2; D gene uncertain. This CDR3 has 14 amino acids. Trimming took 10 bases from V and 0 from J, leaving 13 bases between them. Germline lookup yields CDR1 SGHRS and CDR2 YFSETQ. CDR3 nucleotides: TGCGCCTCACAAGACAACGCGAACACCGGGGAGCTGTTTTTT. The encoded protein is CASQDNANTGELFF.

The rearrangement uses TRBV4-1 and TRBJ2-5; 9 nucleotides agree with TRBD2. V was clipped by 2 bases and J by 2 bases; unmatched bases: 15. The germline V gene has CDR1 MGHRA and CDR2 YSYEKL. The CDR3 spans 19 residues. The CDR3 reads CASSQPPRWASGAQETQYF. CDR3 DNA sequence: TGCGCCAGCAGCCAACCCCCCAGGTGGGCTAGCGGGGCTCAAGAGACCCAGTACTTC.